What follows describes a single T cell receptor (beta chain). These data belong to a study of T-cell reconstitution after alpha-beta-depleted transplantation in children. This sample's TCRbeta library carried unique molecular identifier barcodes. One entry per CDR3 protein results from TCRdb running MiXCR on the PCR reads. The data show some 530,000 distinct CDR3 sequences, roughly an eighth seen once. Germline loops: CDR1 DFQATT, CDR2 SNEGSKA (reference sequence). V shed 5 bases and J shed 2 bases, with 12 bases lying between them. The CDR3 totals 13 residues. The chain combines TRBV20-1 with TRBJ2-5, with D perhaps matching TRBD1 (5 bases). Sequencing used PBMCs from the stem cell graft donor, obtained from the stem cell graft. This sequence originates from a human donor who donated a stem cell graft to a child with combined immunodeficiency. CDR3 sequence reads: CSAAWAGQETQYF. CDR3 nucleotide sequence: TGCAGTGCTGCGTGGGCAGGGCAAGAGACCCAGTACTTC.